The 21 T cell receptor beta chains below come from one sample, sequenced in a study of blood T cell repertoires in COVID-19. Assay used: immunoSEQ multiplex PCR; TCRdb lists only in-frame clones, some missing. The data show about 160,000 clones, with about four fifths seen just once and under 2.5% held by the top ten. Sequencing was performed on peripheral blood. The receptors here all came from a man between 65 and 85 years old with acute or convalescent COVID-19.

This clone was observed a single time. This chain uses TRBV6-5 with TRBJ2-1; no reliable D call. The CDR3 is 12 amino acids. The V gene's germline CDR1 is MNHEY and CDR2 SVGAGI. Trimming removed 6 bases from V and 10 bases from J, with 13 bases in between. CDR3 protein: CASRTNSWEQFF. The CDR3 coding sequence is TGTGCCAGCAGGACCAATAGCTGGGAGCAGTTCTTC.

The chain carries TRBV19 and TRBJ2-2, with D possibly being TRBD2 (5 bases). CDR1 LNHDA and CDR2 SQIVND come from the germline V gene (reference sequence). Trimming cost V 6 bases and J 3 bases, with 20 bases left between them. The CDR3 extends over 17 amino acids. DNA for the CDR3: TGTGCCAGTAGCGCCCCCCACGGAGCCGGGGACACCGGGGAGCTGTTTTTT. Translated, it gives CASSAPHGAGDTGELFF.

The count of this clone is one. The chain joins TRBV2 to TRBJ2-5; TRBD2 aligns across 12 bases. The CDR3 sequence is 15 residues long. In germline, CDR1 is SNHLY, CDR2 FYNNEI. The J segment lost 2 bases and the V segment lost 7 bases, leaving 5 bases of the junction unmatched. The CDR3 region is CASTRTSGAQETQYF. The CDR3 nucleotides read TGTGCCAGCACTCGGACTAGCGGGGCTCAAGAGACCCAGTACTTC. The variable domain in full, completed from reference TRBV2 and TRBJ2-5, reads EPEVTQTPSHQVTQMGQEVILRCVPISNHLYFYWYRQILGQKVEFLVSFYNNEISEKSEIFDDQFSVERPDGSNFTLKIRSTKLEDSAMYFCASTRTSGAQETQYFGPGTRLLVL.

J is TRBJ2-7 and V is TRBV28, with 8 bases matching TRBD1. V trimming: 4 bases; J trimming: 0 bases; junction bases outside the gene matches: 5. This CDR3 region has 15 residues. Per the germline V gene, CDR1 is MDHEN and CDR2 is SYDVKM. The CDR3 is CASSSPGQVSYEQYF. CDR3 DNA: TGTGCCAGCAGTTCACCGGGACAGGTCTCCTACGAGCAGTACTTC.

This clone was counted between two and nine times. The rearrangement links TRBV18 to TRBJ2-4; 7 bases map to TRBD2. The CDR3 runs 16 residues. Losses at the gene ends were 0 bases for V and 1 base for J; bases not matched to a gene: 3. CDR1 and CDR2 (germline): KGHSH, LQKENI. CDR3 DNA: TGTGCCAGCTCACCACCTACTAGCGAGGCCAAAAACATTCAGTACTTC. Protein: CASSPPTSEAKNIQYF. Together with reference TRBV18 and TRBJ2-4, the CDR3 gives the full variable domain: NAGVMQNPRHLVRRRGQEARLRCSPMKGHSHVYWYRQLPEEGLKFMVYLQKENIIDESGMPKERFSAEFPKEGPSILRIQQVVRGDSAAYFCASSPPTSEAKNIQYFGAGTRLSVL.

This rearrangement joins TRBV28 to TRBJ2-1; 9 nucleotides match TRBD1. This CDR3 is built from 10 residues. Germline V gene data show CDR1 as MDHEN and CDR2 as SYDVKM. Trimming took 7 bases from V and 15 from J; bases not matched to a gene: 4. CDR3 DNA sequence: TGTGCCAGCAACAGGGGGCTGTGGTTCTTC. Translated, it gives CASNRGLWFF.

This clone was observed once. The chain combines TRBV5-1 with TRBJ2-7; tentative D call: TRBD1 (5 bases). In germline, CDR1 is SGHRS, CDR2 YFSETQ. This CDR3 has 14 amino acids. Trimming pared 0 bases from V and 3 bases from J, leaving 10 bases between. For the CDR3, the DNA is TGCGCCAGCAGCTTGGCTACAGGCCACTACGAGCAGTACTTC. It is translated as CASSLATGHYEQYF.

The chain recombines TRBV7-8 with TRBJ1-6; D may be TRBD1 (5 bases). The V gene lost 0 bases and the J gene lost 9 bases, with 18 bases spanning the gap. CDR1 SGHVS and CDR2 FQNEAQ come from the germline V gene. The CDR3 is made up of 17 amino acids. In nucleotides, the CDR3 is TGTGCCAGCAGCTTAGCGTTCGGCAGGGCAAATTTTTCACCCCTCCACTTT. The encoded protein is CASSLAFGRANFSPLHF.

J is TRBJ2-3 and V is TRBV5-4; the match to TRBD2 covers 7 bases. The germline V gene encodes CDR1 SGHNT and CDR2 YYREEE (reference sequence). The CDR3 contains 15 residues. The J segment lost 3 bases and the V segment lost 4 bases, leaving 8 bases of the junction unmatched. The CDR3: CASSRDGGSTDTQYF. The CDR3 DNA follows: TGTGCCAGCAGCCGTGACGGGGGGAGTACAGATACGCAGTATTTT.

V and J are TRBV7-9 and TRBJ1-4; possibly TRBD1 for D (6 bases). Trimming took off 1 base at V and 7 bases at J, with 13 bases between the two ends. The CDR3 contains 15 residues. CDR1 and CDR2 (germline): SEHNR, FQNEAQ (reference sequence). The CDR3 DNA sequence: TGTGCCAGCAGCTTAGATCGGCAGGGGAGTGAAAAACTGTTTTTT. It translates to CASSLDRQGSEKLFF.

This chain connects TRBV27 to TRBJ1-6, with D perhaps matching TRBD1 (6 bases). The CDR3 contains 14 residues. Trimming removed 5 bases from V and 6 bases from J, with 11 bases in between. CDR1 and CDR2 (germline): MNHEY, SMNVEV (reference sequence). CDR3 DNA: TGTGCCAGCAGTATAAACAGGGCTAATTCACCCCTCCACTTT. Protein product: CASSINRANSPLHF.

The chain combines TRBV19 with TRBJ1-1; D is uncertain. V lost 6 bases, J lost 4 bases, and 9 bases lay in between. CDR3 size: 12 residues. CDR1 LNHDA and CDR2 SQIVND come from the germline V gene (reference sequence). The chain's CDR3 is CASSPLGTEAFF. The CDR3 nucleotides are TGTGCCAGTAGCCCACTCGGCACTGAAGCTTTCTTT.

The V call is TRBV29-1, the J call TRBJ1-1; D might be TRBD1 (6 bases). The CDR3 extends over 14 amino acids. The V end lost 4 bases, the J end lost 1 base, and 13 bases lay between the germline ends. Looked up from germline, CDR1 is SQVTM and CDR2 is ANQGSEA. The CDR3: CSVAQGLGNTEAFF. As DNA, the CDR3 is TGCAGCGTTGCACAGGGATTGGGGAACACTGAAGCTTTCTTT.

This sequence joins TRBV9 and TRBJ2-7; 7 bases match TRBD1. In germline, CDR1 is SGDLS, CDR2 YYNGEE. The CDR3 is made up of 14 amino acids. The J segment lost 4 bases and the V segment lost 3 bases, leaving 7 bases of the junction unmatched. The CDR3 reads CASSGRGGGYEQYF. The CDR3 DNA follows: TGTGCCAGCAGCGGGAGAGGGGGCGGGTACGAGCAGTACTTC.

Only a few counts were recorded for this clone. The rearrangement uses TRBV27 and TRBJ1-5; D ambiguous. The CDR3 spans 14 residues. The germline V gene has CDR1 MNHEY and CDR2 SMNVEV (reference sequence). V lost 8 bases and J 4 bases, leaving 15 bases between the germline ends. The CDR3 protein is CASGEQDSNQPQHF. The CDR3 nucleotides read TGTGCCAGCGGGGAGCAGGATAGTAATCAGCCCCAGCATTTT.

The V gene is TRBV18, the J gene TRBJ2-3, with 7 bases that match TRBD2. Losses at the gene ends were 3 bases for V and 2 bases for J; bases not matched to a gene: 2. This CDR3 comprises 14 residues. Germline V lookup: CDR1 KGHSH, CDR2 LQKENI. The CDR3 DNA is TGTGCCAGCTCACCGGAGCGGGACACAGATACGCAGTATTTT. It codes for CASSPERDTDTQYF. The whole variable domain, remainder taken from reference TRBV18 and TRBJ2-3, is NAGVMQNPRHLVRRRGQEARLRCSPMKGHSHVYWYRQLPEEGLKFMVYLQKENIIDESGMPKERFSAEFPKEGPSILRIQQVVRGDSAAYFCASSPERDTDTQYFGPGTRLTVL.

The J gene is TRBJ2-1, the V gene TRBV4-1, with 8 bases matching TRBD2. This CDR3 is built from 15 residues. Per germline, CDR1 MGHRA and CDR2 YSYEKL. The junction had 2 bases not matched to a gene; V was cut back by 1 base and J by 3 bases. The CDR3 spells CASSQGSGSYNEQFF. CDR3 nucleotide sequence: TGCGCCAGCAGCCAAGGGAGCGGGAGCTACAATGAGCAGTTCTTC.

This clone occurred once. V and J are TRBV12-3 or TRBV12-4 and TRBJ2-3; tentatively, D is TRBD2 (5 bases). The CDR3 has 13 residues. Deletions cut 1 base from V and 9 bases from J, with 11 bases between. In DNA form, the CDR3 reads TGTGCCAGCAGTTTAGTCGCGGCGGGCACGCAGTATTTT. It yields the protein CASSLVAAGTQYF.

The rearrangement links TRBV5-1 to TRBJ2-2, with 8 bases that match TRBD2. Germline V gene lookup returns CDR1 SGHRS and CDR2 YFSETQ. The J segment lost 6 bases and the V segment lost 7 bases, leaving 17 bases of the junction unmatched. The CDR3 extends over 17 amino acids. The CDR3 reads CASSSGLGPSLAGELFF. The CDR3 DNA is TGCGCCAGCTCTTCGGGACTAGGGCCTTCCCTCGCCGGGGAGCTGTTTTTT.

V and J are TRBV29-1 and TRBJ2-2; the match to TRBD1 covers 8 bases. V was clipped by 5 bases and J by 6 bases; unmatched bases: 11. Germline V gene sequence: CDR1 SQVTM, CDR2 ANQGSEA. The CDR3 extends over 15 amino acids. As DNA, the CDR3 is TGCAGCGTTACAGCGACAGGGGCCACTTCCGGGGAGCTGTTTTTT. Translating gives CSVTATGATSGELFF.

The chain has TRBV28 and TRBJ2-6; 7 bases line up with TRBD1. The CDR3 has 19 amino acids. The junction had 14 bases not matched to a gene; V was cut back by 6 bases and J by 0 bases. CDR1 is MDHEN and CDR2 is SYDVKM in the germline V gene. CDR3 region: CASRPNLGQESSGANVLTF. DNA of the CDR3: TGTGCCAGCAGGCCCAATTTAGGACAGGAATCCTCTGGGGCCAACGTCCTGACTTTC.